One and the same sample provided the 31 T cell receptor beta chains below, sequenced in a study of T cell responses to AZD1222 COVID-19 vaccine. Assay: immunoSEQ multiplex PCR; the TCRdb copy retains only in-frame clones and omits some. The repertoire consists of about 78,000 clones, with approximately 90% occurring once and the leading ten covering 3.3%. The input for sequencing was peripheral blood, taken 28 days after the second AZD1222 dose. The receptors shown here come from an adult who received the AZD1222 COVID-19 vaccine.

J is TRBJ1-2 and V is TRBV27, with D hard to call. Trimming left V 6 bases short and J 2 bases short, with 10 bases between. CDR1 is MNHEY and CDR2 is SMNVEV in the germline V gene (reference sequence). This CDR3 contains 13 residues. CDR3 in DNA: TGTGCCAGCAGCACCCTGCCCAACTATGGCTACACCTTC. Protein: CASSTLPNYGYTF.

The V and J genes are TRBV25-1 and TRBJ2-2; D not certain. Germline lookup yields CDR1 MGHDK and CDR2 SYGVNS. The CDR3 runs 12 residues. V lost 8 bases and J lost 6, with 10 bases in between. The CDR3 sequence: CASSGGAGELFF. The DNA of the CDR3 is TGTGCCAGCTCAGGTGGAGCCGGGGAGCTGTTTTTT.

The V and J genes are TRBV5-8 and TRBJ2-3; D is perhaps TRBD2 (7 bases). From germline, CDR1 is SGHTS and CDR2 YDEGEE. The CDR3 sequence is 19 residues long. V was trimmed by 4 bases and J by 2 bases, leaving 26 bases between them. The CDR3 reads CASSRPENAGAQVTDTQYF. CDR3 nucleotide sequence: TGTGCCAGCAGCCGTCCTGAAAACGCGGGGGCCCAGGTCACAGATACGCAGTATTTT. The full variable domain, with the rest looked up from reference TRBV5-8 and TRBJ2-3, is EAGVTQSPTHLIKTRGQQATLRCSPISGHTSVYWYQQALGLGLQFLLWYDEGEERNRGNFPPRFSGRQFPNYSSELNVNALELEDSALYLCASSRPENAGAQVTDTQYFGPGTRLTVL.

The chain combines TRBV3-1 (or the pseudogene TRBV3-2) with TRBJ1-1; perhaps TRBD1 as D (5 bases). This CDR3 spans 16 amino acids. With 1 base removed from V and 0 bases from J, the gap between germline ends came to 12 bases. Germline V gene sequence: CDR1 LGHDT, CDR2 YNNKEL (reference sequence). The CDR3 loop is CASSQARGGMNTEAFF. Written as DNA, the CDR3 is TGTGCCAGCAGCCAAGCAAGGGGAGGTATGAACACTGAAGCTTTCTTT.

CDR3 coding DNA: TGTGCCATCACGGGACAGACAAATTCACCCCTCCACTTT. It codes for CAITGQTNSPLHF. The V gene is TRBV10-3, the J gene TRBJ1-6, with TRBD1 matching over 7 bases. The V segment lost 7 bases and the J segment 7 bases; nucleotides outside the gene matches: 4. The CDR3 extends over 13 amino acids. Germline CDR1 ENHRY, CDR2 SYGVKD.

The chain has TRBV3-1 (or the pseudogene TRBV3-2) and TRBJ2-1; TRBD2 matches 8 bases. Trimming at V came to 1 base and at J to 8 bases, leaving 1 base not matched to a gene. CDR1 is LGHDT and CDR2 is YNNKEL in the germline V gene (reference sequence). This CDR3 has 13 residues. CDR3 residues: CASSQGTSYEQFF. CDR3 sequence (DNA): TGTGCCAGCAGCCAAGGGACTAGCTATGAGCAGTTCTTC.

In its sample, this clone was seen a few times. This likely comes from a read error, as the CDR3 has no conserved phenylalanine or tryptophan at its end. The DNA is left out, because the CDR3 cannot be placed on it with certainty; the CDR3 is given as TCRdb lists it. The chain has TRBV5-1 and TRBJ2-7. The CDR3 numbers 11 amino acids, ends counted. In germline, CDR1 is SGHRS, CDR2 YFSETQ. CDR3 protein: CASSSNSAPSA.

In DNA, the CDR3 is TGTGCCAGCAGTTGGGCAACTGAAGCTTTCTTT. Amino acid sequence: CASSWATEAFF. The chain carries TRBV12-3 or TRBV12-4 and TRBJ1-1; D unclear. CDR3 length: 11 amino acids. V gave up 4 bases and J gave up 5 bases, with 5 bases separating them.

This chain connects TRBV5-5 to TRBJ1-4; D is uncertain. The germline V gene encodes CDR1 SGHKS and CDR2 YYEKEE (reference sequence). The CDR3 runs 15 residues. V dropped 3 bases and J dropped 3 bases, with 12 bases sitting between them. The CDR3 here is CASSSVGPANEKLFF. CDR3 nucleotides: TGTGCCAGCAGCTCAGTGGGCCCGGCTAATGAAAAACTGTTTTTT.

This chain uses TRBV29-1 with TRBJ2-7; D ambiguous. CDR3 length equals 12 residues. Germline V gene lookup returns CDR1 SQVTM and CDR2 ANQGSEA. V gave up 6 bases and J gave up 12 bases, with 21 bases separating them. In nucleotides, the CDR3 is TGCAGCGTCCAGGACCAAGTGGGTTTATTGTACTTC. Its protein product is CSVQDQVGLLYF.

This rearrangement joins TRBV11-2 to TRBJ2-7; D uncertain. V was cut by 4 bases and J by 0 bases, with 16 bases left in between. Germline lookup yields CDR1 SGHAT and CDR2 FQNNGV. The CDR3 spans 16 residues. DNA of the CDR3: TGTGCCAGCAGCTCAGTAAGGGCCTTGGACTCCTACGAGCAGTACTTC. This encodes CASSSVRALDSYEQYF.

This rearrangement joins TRBV7-2 to TRBJ1-6, with D possibly TRBD1 on 5 matching bases. This CDR3 spans 16 amino acids. V gave up 3 bases and J gave up 6 bases, with 15 bases separating them. CDR1 and CDR2 (germline): SGHTA, FQGNSA. The CDR3 region is CASSLGTGLPNSPLHF. The CDR3 bases are TGTGCCAGCAGCTTGGGGACGGGGCTGCCTAATTCACCCCTCCACTTT.

This chain links TRBV4-1 with TRBJ2-1, with TRBD1 as a possible D gene (6 bases). V was cut by 0 bases and J by 8 bases, with 14 bases left in between. The CDR3 is made up of 15 amino acids. Germline V gene sequence: CDR1 MGHRA, CDR2 YSYEKL. CDR3 in amino acids: CASSQDRGFRDEQFF. DNA for the CDR3: TGCGCCAGCAGCCAAGATAGGGGGTTTAGAGATGAGCAGTTCTTC.

The V gene is TRBV5-1, the J gene TRBJ1-1; 8 bases are a match to TRBD1. This CDR3 is built from 15 residues. V shed 7 bases and J 1 base; nucleotides not matched to a gene: 9. Germline assignment: CDR1 SGHRS and CDR2 YFSETQ. The CDR3 region has the DNA TGCGCCAGCTTCCCTACACAGGGGGGGAACACTGAAGCTTTCTTT. It yields the protein CASFPTQGGNTEAFF.

The chain carries TRBV25-1 and TRBJ2-7, with TRBD1 matching over 7 bases. Germline-derived CDR1 and CDR2 are MGHDK and SYGVNS. V gave up 3 bases and J gave up 2 bases; unmatched junction bases: 7. The CDR3 is made up of 15 amino acids. CDR3 residues: CASSDTRQGAYEQYF. The CDR3 region has the DNA TGTGCCAGCAGTGATACAAGACAGGGAGCCTACGAGCAGTACTTC.

The V call is TRBV7-8, the J call TRBJ2-1; the match to TRBD2 covers 10 bases. This CDR3 spans 17 amino acids. With 5 bases clipped from V and 3 bases from J, the junction kept 10 bases outside the gene matches. Germline loops: CDR1 SGHVS, CDR2 FQNEAQ. The DNA for the CDR3 is TGTGCCAGCAGCCGCAGCTCTAGCGGGGGTAGCTACAATGAGCAGTTCTTC. It yields the protein CASSRSSSGGSYNEQFF.

The V call is TRBV5-4, the J call TRBJ1-2, with 7 bases matching TRBD1. V shed 0 bases and J 5 bases; nucleotides not matched to a gene: 7. The CDR3 contains 15 residues. Germline loops: CDR1 SGHNT, CDR2 YYREEE (reference sequence). The DNA of the CDR3 is TGTGCCAGCAGCTTGGACCAGACAGGGACTTATGGCTACACCTTC. Its protein product is CASSLDQTGTYGYTF.

The chain is built from TRBV5-4 and TRBJ2-2; D is unresolved. Germline lookup yields CDR1 SGHNT and CDR2 YYREEE (reference sequence). This CDR3 spans 15 amino acids. Deletions cut 4 bases from V and 1 base from J, with 11 bases between. This CDR3 is CASSTKDKNTGELFF. In DNA, the CDR3 is TGTGCCAGCAGCACGAAAGACAAGAACACCGGGGAGCTGTTTTTT. Full variable domain (missing parts from reference TRBV5-4 and TRBJ2-2): ETGVTQSPTHLIKTRGQQVTLRCSSQSGHNTVSWYQQALGQGPQFIFQYYREEENGRGNFPPRFSGLQFPNYSSELNVNALELDDSALYLCASSTKDKNTGELFFGEGSRLTVL.

The rearrangement links TRBV9 to TRBJ2-5; the D call may be TRBD1 or TRBD2 (6 bases each). Between the trimmed V and J ends, which lost 4 bases and 5 bases, there was a span of 15 bases. Per germline, CDR1 SGDLS and CDR2 YYNGEE. This CDR3 contains 14 residues. CDR3: CASSTNQGRETQYF. CDR3 coding DNA: TGTGCCAGCAGCACCAACCAGGGGAGGGAGACCCAGTACTTC.

The chain links TRBV6-5 to TRBJ2-3; 7 bases are shared with TRBD2. The CDR3 is made up of 14 amino acids. J lost 6 bases, V lost 4 bases, and 7 bases had no gene match. Looked up from germline, CDR1 is MNHEY and CDR2 is SVGAGI. CDR3 amino acids: CASSSFGRGDTQYF. Here the CDR3 DNA reads TGTGCCAGCAGTTCCTTCGGGCGGGGGGATACGCAGTATTTT.

The chain carries TRBV5-1 and TRBJ1-1; 7 nucleotides match TRBD1. Losses at the gene ends were 2 bases for V and 0 bases for J; bases not matched to a gene: 10. There are 17 residues in the CDR3. Germline V gene sequence: CDR1 SGHRS, CDR2 YFSETQ. The chain's CDR3 is CASSFTDRRALNTEAFF. In DNA form, the CDR3 reads TGCGCCAGCAGCTTCACGGACAGGAGGGCGCTGAACACTGAAGCTTTCTTT.

V and J are TRBV20-1 and TRBJ2-3; 12 nucleotides match TRBD2. V shed 3 bases and J 4 bases; nucleotides not matched to a gene: 8. The germline gives CDR1 DFQATT, CDR2 SNEGSKA (reference sequence). This CDR3 is built from 16 residues. CDR3 coding DNA: TGCAGTGCTAGTGCAGCTAGCGGGAGGGCCGCAGATACGCAGTATTTT. Translation gives CSASAASGRAADTQYF.

The chain joins TRBV15 to TRBJ1-1; D unclear. The germline V and J ends were trimmed by 1 base and 7 bases, with 13 bases remaining between them. The CDR3 totals 14 residues. Germline V gene lookup returns CDR1 LNHNV and CDR2 YYDKDF (reference sequence). CDR3 coding DNA: TGTGCCACCAGCAGAGTTAATAGCGGTTTTGAAGCTTTCTTT. This translates into CATSRVNSGFEAFF.

The gene calls are TRBV19 and TRBJ1-5; D unclear. In germline, CDR1 is LNHDA, CDR2 SQIVND (reference sequence). The CDR3 has 14 residues. V was shortened by 5 bases and J by 0 bases, with 8 bases between the two germline ends. The CDR3 here is CASSPLHSNQPQHF. The CDR3 DNA follows: TGTGCCAGTAGTCCCTTACATAGCAATCAGCCCCAGCATTTT.

This chain connects TRBV7-8 to TRBJ2-2, with D possibly TRBD1 on 5 matching bases. Germline V gives CDR1 SGHVS, CDR2 FQNEAQ. The CDR3 consists of 13 residues. V shed 2 bases and J shed 7 bases, with 8 bases lying between them. CDR3 coding DNA: TGTGCCAGCAGCTTAATGGGGCACGGGGAGCTGTTTTTT. This gives the protein CASSLMGHGELFF. The full variable domain, with the rest looked up from reference TRBV7-8 and TRBJ2-2, is GAGVSQSPRYKVAKRGQDVALRCDPISGHVSLFWYQQALGQGPEFLTYFQNEAQLDKSGLPSDRFFAERPEGSVSTLKIQRTQQEDSAVYLCASSLMGHGELFFGEGSRLTVL.

This chain uses TRBV4-1 with TRBJ1-2, with D possibly being TRBD1 (5 bases). The germline V gene has CDR1 MGHRA and CDR2 YSYEKL. The length of the CDR3 is 17 residues. V gave up 1 base and J gave up 3 bases, with 18 bases separating them. CDR3 nucleotides: TGCGCCAGCAGCCAAGGTCTGCAGGGCCCCCGCTACTATGGCTACACCTTC. Translating gives CASSQGLQGPRYYGYTF.

The V gene is TRBV19, the J gene TRBJ2-7; D may correspond to TRBD1 or TRBD2 (5 bases each). Trimming removed 1 base from V and 3 bases from J, with 13 bases in between. There are 15 residues in the CDR3. Germline CDR1 and CDR2: LNHDA and SQIVND (reference sequence). Here the CDR3 DNA reads TGTGCCAGTAGTATAGGCCGGGGCCCCTACTACGAGCAGTACTTC. Amino acid sequence: CASSIGRGPYYEQYF. The full variable domain, completed using reference TRBV19 and TRBJ2-7, is DGGITQSPKYLFRKEGQNVTLSCEQNLNHDAMYWYRQDPGQGLRLIYYSQIVNDFQKGDIAEGYSVSREKKESFPLTVTSAQKNPTAFYLCASSIGRGPYYEQYFGPGTRLTVT.

This chain connects TRBV6-1 to TRBJ2-7; tentatively, D is TRBD1 (6 bases). V lost 2 bases, J lost 2 bases, and 10 bases lay in between. This CDR3 spans 14 amino acids. CDR1 is MNHNS and CDR2 is SASEGT in the germline V gene. The CDR3 is CASSEPGVPYEQYF. CDR3 bases: TGTGCCAGCAGTGAACCAGGGGTTCCCTACGAGCAGTACTTC.

The chain combines TRBV2 with TRBJ1-6; D may be TRBD1 (5 bases). This CDR3 spans 13 amino acids. V lost 8 bases to trimming and J lost 6 bases, with 11 bases between them. The germline V gene encodes CDR1 SNHLY and CDR2 FYNNEI. The CDR3 sequence: CASLQDPNSPLHF. The CDR3 DNA is TGTGCCAGCCTACAGGACCCTAATTCACCCCTCCACTTT.

The gene calls are TRBV6-5 and TRBJ2-3; D might be TRBD1 or TRBD2, each matching 6 bases. V was clipped by 4 bases and J by 5 bases, with 10 bases between them. This CDR3 is 13 amino acids long. Germline values: CDR1 MNHEY, CDR2 SVGAGI. The CDR3 reads CASSFEGGDTQYF. In DNA form, the CDR3 reads TGTGCCAGCAGTTTCGAGGGGGGAGATACGCAGTATTTT.

The chain has TRBV29-1 and TRBJ1-1, with TRBD1 as a possible D gene (6 bases). Germline CDR1 SQVTM, CDR2 ANQGSEA. The V end lost 7 bases, the J end lost 3 bases, and 18 bases lay between the germline ends. This CDR3 comprises 14 residues. The CDR3: CSARSRGRDTEAFF. DNA of the CDR3: TGCAGCGCCCGAAGCCGGGGGCGGGACACTGAAGCTTTCTTT.